The text below deals with one T cell receptor beta chain. TCRdb keeps only in-frame clones here, not all; method: immunoSEQ multiplex PCR. Of approximately 150,000 clones listed, around 90% are singletons. This specimen belongs to a study of control samples from healthy donors and cancer patients. V dropped 1 base and J dropped 2; count of bases not matched to a gene: 4. This CDR3 contains 15 residues. CDR1 is SSHAT, CDR2 FNYEAQ, per germline (reference sequence). The rearrangement uses TRBV7-7 and TRBJ2-7; 8 bases match TRBD2. This receptor was identified in a woman aged 40-49 years in good health. The specimen was blood. The CDR3 protein is CASSLDGGGPYEQYF. The CDR3 DNA reads TGTGCCAGCAGCTTAGACGGCGGGGGGCCCTACGAGCAGTACTTC. Full variable domain (missing parts from reference TRBV7-7 and TRBJ2-7): GAGVSQSPRYKVTKRGQDVTLRCDPISSHATLYWYQQALGQGPEFLTYFNYEAQPDKSGLPSDRFSAERPEGSISTLTIQRTEQRDSAMYRCASSLDGGGPYEQYFGPGTRLTVT.